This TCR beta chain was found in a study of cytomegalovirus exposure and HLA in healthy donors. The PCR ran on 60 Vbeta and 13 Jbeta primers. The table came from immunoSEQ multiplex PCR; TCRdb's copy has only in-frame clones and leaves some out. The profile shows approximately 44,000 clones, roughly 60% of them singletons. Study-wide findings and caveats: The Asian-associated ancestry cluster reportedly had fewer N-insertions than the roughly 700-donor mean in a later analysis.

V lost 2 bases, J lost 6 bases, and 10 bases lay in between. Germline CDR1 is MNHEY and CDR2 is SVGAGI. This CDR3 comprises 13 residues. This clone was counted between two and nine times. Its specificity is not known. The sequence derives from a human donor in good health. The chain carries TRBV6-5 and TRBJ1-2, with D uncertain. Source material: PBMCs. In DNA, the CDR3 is TGTGCCAGCAGTTACGCGGGATTCAATGGCTACACCTTC. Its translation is CASSYAGFNGYTF.